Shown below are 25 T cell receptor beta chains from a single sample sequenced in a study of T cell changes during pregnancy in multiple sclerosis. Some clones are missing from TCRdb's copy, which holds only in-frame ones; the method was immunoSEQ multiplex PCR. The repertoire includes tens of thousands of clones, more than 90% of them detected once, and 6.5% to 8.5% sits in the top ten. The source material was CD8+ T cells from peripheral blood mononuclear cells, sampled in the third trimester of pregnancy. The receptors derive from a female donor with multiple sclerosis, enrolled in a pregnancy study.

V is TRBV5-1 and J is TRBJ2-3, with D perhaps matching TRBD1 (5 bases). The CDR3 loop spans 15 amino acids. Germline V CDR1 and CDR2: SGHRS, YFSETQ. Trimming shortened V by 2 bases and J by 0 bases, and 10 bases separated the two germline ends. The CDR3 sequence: CASSFVDSSTDTQYF. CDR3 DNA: TGCGCCAGCAGCTTTGTTGACAGTAGCACAGATACGCAGTATTTT.

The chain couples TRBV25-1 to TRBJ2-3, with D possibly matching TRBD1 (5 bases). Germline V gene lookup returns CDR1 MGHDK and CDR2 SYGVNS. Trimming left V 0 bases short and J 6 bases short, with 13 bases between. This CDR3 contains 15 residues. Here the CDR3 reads CASSEYVQGWDTQYF. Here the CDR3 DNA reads TGTGCCAGCAGTGAATATGTCCAGGGTTGGGATACGCAGTATTTT.

This CDR3 reads CASSGTGGSNEQFF. CDR3 coding DNA: TGTGCCAGCAGCGGGACAGGGGGCTCCAATGAGCAGTTCTTC. The chain uses TRBV7-9 and TRBJ2-1; 12 bases line up with TRBD1. The CDR3 totals 14 residues. CDR1 is SEHNR and CDR2 is FQNEAQ in the germline V gene (reference sequence). Germline trimming cut 5 bases from V and 6 bases from J; bases unmatched to any gene: 2.

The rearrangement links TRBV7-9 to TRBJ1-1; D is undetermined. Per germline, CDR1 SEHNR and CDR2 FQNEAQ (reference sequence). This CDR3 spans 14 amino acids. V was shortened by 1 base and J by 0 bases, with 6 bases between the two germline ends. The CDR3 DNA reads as TGTGCCAGCAGCTTAGTAGCCGTGAACACTGAAGCTTTCTTT. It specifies CASSLVAVNTEAFF.

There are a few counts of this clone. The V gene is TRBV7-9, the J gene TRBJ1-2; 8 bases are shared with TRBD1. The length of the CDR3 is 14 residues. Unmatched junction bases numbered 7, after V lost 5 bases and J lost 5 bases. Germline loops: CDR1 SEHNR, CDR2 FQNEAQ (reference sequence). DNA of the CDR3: TGTGCCAGCAGCCCACCGGGACAGGTATATGGCTACACCTTC. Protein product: CASSPPGQVYGYTF.

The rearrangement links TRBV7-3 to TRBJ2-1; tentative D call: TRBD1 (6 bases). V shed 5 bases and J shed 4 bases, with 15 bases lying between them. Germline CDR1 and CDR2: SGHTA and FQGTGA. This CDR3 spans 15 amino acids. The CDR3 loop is CASSEGGQQYNEQFF. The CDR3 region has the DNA TGTGCCAGCAGCGAGGGTGGACAGCAATACAATGAGCAGTTCTTC.

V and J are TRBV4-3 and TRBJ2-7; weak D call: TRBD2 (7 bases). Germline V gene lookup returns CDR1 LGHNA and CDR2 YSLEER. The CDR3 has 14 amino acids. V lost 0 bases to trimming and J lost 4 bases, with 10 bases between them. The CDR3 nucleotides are TGCGCCAGCAGCCAAGATAGGGGGGGATACGAGCAGTACTTC. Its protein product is CASSQDRGGYEQYF.

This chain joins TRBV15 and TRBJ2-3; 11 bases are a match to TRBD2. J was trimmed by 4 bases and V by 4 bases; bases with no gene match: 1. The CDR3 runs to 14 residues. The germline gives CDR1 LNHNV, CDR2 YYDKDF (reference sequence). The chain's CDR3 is CATSTGLAADTQYF. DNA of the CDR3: TGTGCCACCAGCACGGGACTAGCGGCAGATACGCAGTATTTT.

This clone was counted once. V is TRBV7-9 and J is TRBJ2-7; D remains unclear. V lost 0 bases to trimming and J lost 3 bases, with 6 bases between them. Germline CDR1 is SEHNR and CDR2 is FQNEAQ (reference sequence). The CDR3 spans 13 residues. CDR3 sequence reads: CASSLAGHYEQYF. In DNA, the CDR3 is TGTGCCAGCAGCTTAGCGGGCCACTACGAGCAGTACTTC.

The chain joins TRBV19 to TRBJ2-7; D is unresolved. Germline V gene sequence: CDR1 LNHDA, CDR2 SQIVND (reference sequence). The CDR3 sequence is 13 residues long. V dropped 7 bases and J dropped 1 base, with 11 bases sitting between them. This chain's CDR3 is CASKERTSYEQYF. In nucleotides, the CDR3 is TGTGCCAGTAAGGAGAGAACATCCTACGAGCAGTACTTC.

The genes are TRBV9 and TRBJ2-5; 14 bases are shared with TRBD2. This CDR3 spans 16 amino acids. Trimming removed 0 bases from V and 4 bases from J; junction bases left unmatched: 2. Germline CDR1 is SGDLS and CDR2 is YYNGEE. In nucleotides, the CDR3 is TGTGCCAGCAGCGTAGGCGGACTAGCGGGAGGAGAGACCCAGTACTTC. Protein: CASSVGGLAGGETQYF.

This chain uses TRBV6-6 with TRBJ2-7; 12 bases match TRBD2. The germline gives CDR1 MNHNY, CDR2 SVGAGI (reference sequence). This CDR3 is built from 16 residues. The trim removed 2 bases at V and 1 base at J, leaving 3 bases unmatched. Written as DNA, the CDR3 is TGTGCCAGCAGTTACACCGGACTAGCGGGGTCCTACGAGCAGTACTTC. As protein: CASSYTGLAGSYEQYF.

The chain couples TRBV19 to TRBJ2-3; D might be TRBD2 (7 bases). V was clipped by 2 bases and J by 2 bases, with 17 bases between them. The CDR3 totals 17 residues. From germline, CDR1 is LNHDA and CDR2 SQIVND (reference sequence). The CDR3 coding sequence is TGTGCCAGTAGTATAAGACTCATCGGGGGGCCCACAGATACGCAGTATTTT. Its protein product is CASSIRLIGGPTDTQYF.

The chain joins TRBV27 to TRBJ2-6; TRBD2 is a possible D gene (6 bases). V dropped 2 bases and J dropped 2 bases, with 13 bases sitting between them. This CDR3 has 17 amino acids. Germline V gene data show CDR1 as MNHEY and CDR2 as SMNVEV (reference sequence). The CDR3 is CASSLGAGRTGANVLTF. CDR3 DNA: TGTGCCAGCAGTTTAGGGGCAGGGAGGACTGGGGCCAACGTCCTGACTTTC. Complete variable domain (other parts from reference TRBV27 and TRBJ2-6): EAQVTQNPRYLITVTGKKLTVTCSQNMNHEYMSWYRQDPGLGLRQIYYSMNVEVTDKGDVPEGYKVSRKEKRNFPLILESPSPNQTSLYFCASSLGAGRTGANVLTFGAGSRLTVL.

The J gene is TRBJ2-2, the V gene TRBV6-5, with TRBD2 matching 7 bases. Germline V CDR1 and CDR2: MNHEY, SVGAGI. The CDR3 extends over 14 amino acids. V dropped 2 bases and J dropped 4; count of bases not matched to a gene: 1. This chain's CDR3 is CASSYGGGTGELFF. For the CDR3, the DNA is TGTGCCAGCAGTTACGGCGGGGGCACCGGGGAGCTGTTTTTT.

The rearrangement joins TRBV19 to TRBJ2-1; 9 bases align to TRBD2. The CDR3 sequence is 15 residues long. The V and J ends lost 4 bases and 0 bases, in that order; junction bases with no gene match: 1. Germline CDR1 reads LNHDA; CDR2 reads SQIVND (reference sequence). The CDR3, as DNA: TGTGCCAGTAGTACTAGCGGGAACTCCTACAATGAGCAGTTCTTC. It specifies CASSTSGNSYNEQFF. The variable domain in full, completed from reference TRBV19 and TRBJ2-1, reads DGGITQSPKYLFRKEGQNVTLSCEQNLNHDAMYWYRQDPGQGLRLIYYSQIVNDFQKGDIAEGYSVSREKKESFPLTVTSAQKNPTAFYLCASSTSGNSYNEQFFGPGTRLTVL.

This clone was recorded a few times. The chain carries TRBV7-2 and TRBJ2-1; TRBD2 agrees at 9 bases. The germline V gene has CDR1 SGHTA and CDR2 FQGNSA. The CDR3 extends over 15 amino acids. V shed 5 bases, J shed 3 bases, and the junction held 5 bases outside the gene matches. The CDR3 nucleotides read TGTGCCAGCAGCCCAGGTAGCGGGAGCTACAATGAGCAGTTCTTC. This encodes CASSPGSGSYNEQFF.

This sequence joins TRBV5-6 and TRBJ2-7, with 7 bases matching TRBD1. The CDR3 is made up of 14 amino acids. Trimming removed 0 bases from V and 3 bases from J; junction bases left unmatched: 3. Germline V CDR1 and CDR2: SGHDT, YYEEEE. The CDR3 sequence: CASSLGDSLYEQYF. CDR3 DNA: TGTGCCAGCAGCTTGGGGGACAGCCTCTACGAGCAGTACTTC.

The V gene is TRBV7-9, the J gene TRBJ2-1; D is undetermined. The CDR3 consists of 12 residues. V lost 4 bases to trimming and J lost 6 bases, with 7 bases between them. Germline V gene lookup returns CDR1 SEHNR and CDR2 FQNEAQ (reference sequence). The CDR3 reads CASSSQLNEQFF. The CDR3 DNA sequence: TGTGCCAGCAGCTCCCAACTCAATGAGCAGTTCTTC.

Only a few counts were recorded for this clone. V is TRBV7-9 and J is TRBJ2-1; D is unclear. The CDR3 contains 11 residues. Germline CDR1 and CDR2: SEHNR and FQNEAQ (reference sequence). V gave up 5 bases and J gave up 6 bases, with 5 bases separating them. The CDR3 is CASSEINEQFF. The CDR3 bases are TGTGCCAGCAGCGAGATCAATGAGCAGTTCTTC. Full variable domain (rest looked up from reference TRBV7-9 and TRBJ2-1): DTGVSQNPRHKITKRGQNVTFRCDPISEHNRLYWYRQTLGQGPEFLTYFQNEAQLEKSRLLSDRFSAERPKGSFSTLEIQRTEQGDSAMYLCASSEINEQFFGPGTRLTVL.

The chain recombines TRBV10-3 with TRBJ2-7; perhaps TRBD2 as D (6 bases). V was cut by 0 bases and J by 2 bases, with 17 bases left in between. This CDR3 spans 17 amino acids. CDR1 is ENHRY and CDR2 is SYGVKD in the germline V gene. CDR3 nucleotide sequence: TGTGCCATCAGTGAGTCGAAATCTAGCGCAACCCCCTACGAGCAGTACTTC. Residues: CAISESKSSATPYEQYF.

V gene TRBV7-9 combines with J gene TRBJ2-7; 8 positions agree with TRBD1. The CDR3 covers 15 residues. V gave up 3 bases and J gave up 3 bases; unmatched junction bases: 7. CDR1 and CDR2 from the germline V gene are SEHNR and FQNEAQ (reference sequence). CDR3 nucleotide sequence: TGTGCCAGCAGCTTGGCCACAGGGGGTATCTACGAGCAGTACTTC. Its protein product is CASSLATGGIYEQYF. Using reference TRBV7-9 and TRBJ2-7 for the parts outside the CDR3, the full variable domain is DTGVSQNPRHKITKRGQNVTFRCDPISEHNRLYWYRQTLGQGPEFLTYFQNEAQLEKSRLLSDRFSAERPKGSFSTLEIQRTEQGDSAMYLCASSLATGGIYEQYFGPGTRLTVT.

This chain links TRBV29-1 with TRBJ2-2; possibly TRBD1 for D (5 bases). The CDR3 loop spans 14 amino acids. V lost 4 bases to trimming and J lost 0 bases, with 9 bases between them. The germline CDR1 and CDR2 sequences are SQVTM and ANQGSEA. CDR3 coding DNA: TGCAGCGTTGTTGGGGCTTCGAACACCGGGGAGCTGTTTTTT. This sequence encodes CSVVGASNTGELFF.

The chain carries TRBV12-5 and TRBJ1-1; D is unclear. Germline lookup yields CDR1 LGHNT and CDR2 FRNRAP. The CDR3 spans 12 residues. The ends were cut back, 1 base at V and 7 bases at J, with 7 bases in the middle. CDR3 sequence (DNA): TGTGCTAGTGGTTTGGATCACAATGAAGCTTTCTTT. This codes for CASGLDHNEAFF.

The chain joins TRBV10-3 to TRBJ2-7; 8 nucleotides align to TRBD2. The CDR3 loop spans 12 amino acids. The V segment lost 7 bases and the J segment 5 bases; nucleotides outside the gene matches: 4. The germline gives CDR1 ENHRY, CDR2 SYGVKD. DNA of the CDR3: TGTGCCATCAACGGGAGGGCCGACGAGCAGTACTTC. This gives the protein CAINGRADEQYF.